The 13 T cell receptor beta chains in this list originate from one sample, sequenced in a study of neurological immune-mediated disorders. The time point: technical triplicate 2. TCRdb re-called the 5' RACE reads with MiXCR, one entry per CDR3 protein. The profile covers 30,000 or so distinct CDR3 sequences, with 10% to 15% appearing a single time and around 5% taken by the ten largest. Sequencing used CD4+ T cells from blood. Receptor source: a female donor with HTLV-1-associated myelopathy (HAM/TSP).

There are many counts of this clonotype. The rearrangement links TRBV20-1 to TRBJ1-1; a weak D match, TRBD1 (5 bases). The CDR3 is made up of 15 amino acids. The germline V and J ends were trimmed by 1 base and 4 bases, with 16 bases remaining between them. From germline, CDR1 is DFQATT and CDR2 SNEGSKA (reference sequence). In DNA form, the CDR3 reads TGCAGTGCTAGAGCTCCACTCGGGGCTTCCACTGAAGCTTTCTTT. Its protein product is CSARAPLGASTEAFF.

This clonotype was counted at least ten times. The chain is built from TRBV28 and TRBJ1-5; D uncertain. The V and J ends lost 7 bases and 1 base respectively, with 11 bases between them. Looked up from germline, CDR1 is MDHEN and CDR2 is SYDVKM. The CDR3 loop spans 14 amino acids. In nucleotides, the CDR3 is TGTGCCAGCACCGATGCGGGGAGCAATCAGCCCCAGCATTTT. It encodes CASTDAGSNQPQHF.

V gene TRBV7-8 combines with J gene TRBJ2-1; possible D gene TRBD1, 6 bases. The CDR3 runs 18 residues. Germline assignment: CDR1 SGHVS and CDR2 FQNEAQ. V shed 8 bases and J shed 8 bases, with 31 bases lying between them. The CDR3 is CASAGHRGSNGRGDEQFF. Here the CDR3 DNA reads TGTGCCAGCGCAGGTCATCGCGGCAGCAACGGCAGGGGTGATGAGCAGTTCTTC.

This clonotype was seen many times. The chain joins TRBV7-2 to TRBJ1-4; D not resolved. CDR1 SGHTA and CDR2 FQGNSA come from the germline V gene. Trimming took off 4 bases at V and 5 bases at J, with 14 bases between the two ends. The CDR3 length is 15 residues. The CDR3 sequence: CASSSKMKRNEKLFF. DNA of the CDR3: TGTGCCAGCAGCTCTAAGATGAAACGCAATGAAAAACTGTTTTTT.

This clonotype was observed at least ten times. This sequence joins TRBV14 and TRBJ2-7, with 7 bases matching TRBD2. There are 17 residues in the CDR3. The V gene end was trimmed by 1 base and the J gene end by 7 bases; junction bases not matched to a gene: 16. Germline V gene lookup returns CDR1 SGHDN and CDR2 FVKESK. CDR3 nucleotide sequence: TGTGCCAGCAGCCAAGTCATGGGCGGGAGTTTATCGTGGGAGCAGTACTTC. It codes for CASSQVMGGSLSWEQYF.

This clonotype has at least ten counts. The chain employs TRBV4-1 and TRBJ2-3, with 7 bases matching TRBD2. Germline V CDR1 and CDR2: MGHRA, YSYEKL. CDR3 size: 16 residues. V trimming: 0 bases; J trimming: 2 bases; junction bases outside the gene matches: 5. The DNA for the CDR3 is TGCGCCAGCAGCCAAGACGCTAGCGGCTACACAGATACGCAGTATTTT. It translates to CASSQDASGYTDTQYF.

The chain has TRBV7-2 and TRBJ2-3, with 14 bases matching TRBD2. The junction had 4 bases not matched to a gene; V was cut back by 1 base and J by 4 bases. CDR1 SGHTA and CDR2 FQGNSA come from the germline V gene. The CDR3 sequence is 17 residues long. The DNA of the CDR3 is TGTGCCAGCAGCTTAGGACTAGCGGGGGGGCCGCCAGATACGCAGTATTTT. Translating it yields CASSLGLAGGPPDTQYF.

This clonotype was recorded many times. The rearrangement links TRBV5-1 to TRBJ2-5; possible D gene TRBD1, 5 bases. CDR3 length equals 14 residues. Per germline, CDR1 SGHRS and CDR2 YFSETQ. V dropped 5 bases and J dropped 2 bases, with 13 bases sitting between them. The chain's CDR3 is CASRPGRLQETQYF. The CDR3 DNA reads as TGCGCCAGCAGGCCAGGGCGGCTGCAAGAGACCCAGTACTTC.

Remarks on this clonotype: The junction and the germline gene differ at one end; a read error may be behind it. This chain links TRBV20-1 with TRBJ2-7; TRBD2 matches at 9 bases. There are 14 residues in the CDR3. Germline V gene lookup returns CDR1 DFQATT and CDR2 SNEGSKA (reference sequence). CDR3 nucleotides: TGTAGTGCTAGAAATCCCGGGACTAGCCACGAGCAGTACTTC. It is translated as CSARNPGTSHEQYF.

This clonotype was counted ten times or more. CDR3 sequence reads: CSARGLAGGPGNEQFF. The CDR3 bases are TGCAGTGCTAGGGGCCTAGCGGGAGGGCCGGGGAATGAGCAGTTCTTC. The chain couples TRBV20-1 to TRBJ2-1; 12 bases map to TRBD2. CDR3 length: 16 amino acids. V shed 3 bases, J shed 7 bases, and the junction held 10 bases outside the gene matches. Germline CDR1 is DFQATT and CDR2 is SNEGSKA (reference sequence).

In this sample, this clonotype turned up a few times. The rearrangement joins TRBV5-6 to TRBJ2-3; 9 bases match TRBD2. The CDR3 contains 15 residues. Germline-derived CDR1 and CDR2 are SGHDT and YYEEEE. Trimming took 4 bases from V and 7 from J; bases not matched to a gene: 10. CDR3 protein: CASSLTGTSRNTQYF. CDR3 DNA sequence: TGTGCCAGCAGCCTCACCGGGACTAGCAGAAATACGCAGTATTTT.

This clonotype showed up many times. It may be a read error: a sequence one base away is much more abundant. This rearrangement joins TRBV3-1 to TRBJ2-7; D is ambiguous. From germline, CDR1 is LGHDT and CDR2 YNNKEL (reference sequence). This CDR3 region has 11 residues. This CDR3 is CVSSHHYEQYF. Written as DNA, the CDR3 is TGTGTCAGCAGCCACCACTACGAGCAGTACTTC.

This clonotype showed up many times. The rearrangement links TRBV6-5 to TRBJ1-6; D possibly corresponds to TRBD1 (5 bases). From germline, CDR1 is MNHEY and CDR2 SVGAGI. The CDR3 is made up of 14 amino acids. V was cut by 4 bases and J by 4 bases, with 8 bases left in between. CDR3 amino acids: CASSSGPYNSPLHF. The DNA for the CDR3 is TGTGCCAGCAGTTCGGGGCCTTATAATTCACCCCTCCACTTT.